One sample yielded the 6 T cell receptor beta chains listed below, sequenced in a study of T cell changes during pregnancy in multiple sclerosis. Sequenced by immunoSEQ multiplex PCR; TCRdb stores in-frame clones only, minus some. The repertoire includes about 73,000 clones, 92% of them detected once, and 2.8% sits in the top ten. The sequencing used peripheral blood, collected in the third trimester of pregnancy. The receptors were gathered from a female donor in good health, enrolled as a control in a pregnancy study.

The chain recombines TRBV6-6 with TRBJ2-5; 7 nucleotides agree with TRBD1. CDR3 size: 13 residues. With V trimmed by 4 bases and J by 3 bases, 2 bases remained unmatched. Germline CDR1 and CDR2: MNHNY and SVGAGI (reference sequence). The chain's CDR3 is CASSFQGEETQYF. CDR3 bases: TGTGCCAGCAGTTTCCAGGGGGAAGAGACCCAGTACTTC.

The chain is built from TRBV25-1 and TRBJ2-2, with 7 nucleotides matching TRBD1. Trimming cost V 7 bases and J 5 bases; bases outside gene matches: 10. The V gene's germline CDR1 is MGHDK and CDR2 SYGVNS. CDR3 length: 15 amino acids. The CDR3 sequence is CASNPRTGGTGELFF. CDR3 nucleotides: TGTGCCAGCAATCCCCGGACAGGTGGGACCGGGGAGCTGTTTTTT.

A word on this clone: No conserved phenylalanine or tryptophan is present at the end of the CDR3, so a read error is the likely explanation. This chain joins TRBV4-1 and TRBJ1-5, with D maybe TRBD1 (6 bases). The length of the CDR3 is 17 residues. Trimming removed 1 base from V and 0 bases from J, with 13 bases in between. Germline V gene data show CDR1 as MGHRA and CDR2 as YSYEKL. The CDR3 here is CASSQGLRTVSNQPQHL. The CDR3 DNA reads TGCGCCAGCAGCCAAGGTTTAAGGACAGTTAGCAATCAGCCCCAGCATCTT.

V and J are TRBV7-3 and TRBJ2-1, with a tentative D call TRBD1 (6 bases). The CDR3 consists of 11 residues. Germline V gene lookup returns CDR1 SGHTA and CDR2 FQGTGA. V lost 3 bases and J 10 bases, leaving 7 bases between the germline ends. In DNA form, the CDR3 reads TGTGCCAGCAGCTTCGGGACAGAGCAGTTCTTC. Translated: CASSFGTEQFF.

The gene calls are TRBV4-2 and TRBJ2-3; 10 positions match TRBD2. V gave up 1 base and J gave up 2 bases; unmatched junction bases: 6. Germline-derived CDR1 and CDR2 are LGHNA and YNFKEQ. The CDR3 is 17 residues long. The DNA of the CDR3 is TGTGCCAGCAGCCAAGTCATAGCGGGGGGATCCACAGATACGCAGTATTTT. Translating it yields CASSQVIAGGSTDTQYF.

This clone occurred a few times. The chain has TRBV29-1 and TRBJ1-1; D not resolved. The CDR3 is 10 amino acids. The germline CDR1 and CDR2 sequences are SQVTM and ANQGSEA. V lost 5 bases and J lost 2, with 3 bases in between. Here the CDR3 reads CSVQNTEAFF. The CDR3 coding sequence is TGCAGCGTTCAAAACACTGAAGCTTTCTTT. Full variable domain (rest looked up from reference TRBV29-1 and TRBJ1-1): SAVISQKPSRDICQRGTSLTIQCQVDSQVTMMFWYRQQPGQSLTLIATANQGSEATYESGFVIDKFPISRPNLTFSTLTVSNMSPEDSSIYLCSVQNTEAFFGQGTRLTVV.